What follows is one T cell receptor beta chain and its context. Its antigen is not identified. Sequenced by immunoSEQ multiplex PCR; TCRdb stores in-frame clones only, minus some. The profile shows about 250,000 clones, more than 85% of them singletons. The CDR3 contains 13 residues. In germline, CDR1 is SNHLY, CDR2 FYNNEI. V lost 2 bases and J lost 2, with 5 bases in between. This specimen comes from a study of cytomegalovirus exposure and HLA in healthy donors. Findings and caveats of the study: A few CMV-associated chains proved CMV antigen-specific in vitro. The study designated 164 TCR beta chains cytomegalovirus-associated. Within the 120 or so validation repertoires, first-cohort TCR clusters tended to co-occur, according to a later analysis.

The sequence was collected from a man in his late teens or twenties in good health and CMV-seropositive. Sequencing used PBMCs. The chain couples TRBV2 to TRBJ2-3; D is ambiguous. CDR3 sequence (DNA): TGTGCCAGCAGTGAAAGGGCCACAGATACGCAGTATTTT. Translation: CASSERATDTQYF.